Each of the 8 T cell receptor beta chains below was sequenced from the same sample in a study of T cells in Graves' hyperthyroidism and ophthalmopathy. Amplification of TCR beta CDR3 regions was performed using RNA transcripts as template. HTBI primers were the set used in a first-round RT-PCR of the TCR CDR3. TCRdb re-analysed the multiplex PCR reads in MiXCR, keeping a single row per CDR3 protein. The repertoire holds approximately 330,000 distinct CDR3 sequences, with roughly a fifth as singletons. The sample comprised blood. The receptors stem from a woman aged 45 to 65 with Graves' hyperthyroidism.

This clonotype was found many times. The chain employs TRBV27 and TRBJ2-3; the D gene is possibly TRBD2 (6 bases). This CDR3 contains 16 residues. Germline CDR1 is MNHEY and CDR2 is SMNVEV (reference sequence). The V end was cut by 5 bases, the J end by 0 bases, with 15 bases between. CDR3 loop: CASSRRTGTSTDTQYF. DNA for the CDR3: TGTGCCAGCAGTCGCCGGACTGGGACTAGCACAGATACGCAGTATTTT.

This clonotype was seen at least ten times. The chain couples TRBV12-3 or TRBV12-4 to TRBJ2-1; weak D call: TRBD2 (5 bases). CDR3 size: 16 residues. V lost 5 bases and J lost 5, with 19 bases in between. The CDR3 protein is CASSPSGTYGNNEQFF. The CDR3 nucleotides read TGTGCCAGCAGTCCAAGCGGAACCTATGGGAACAATGAGCAGTTCTTC.

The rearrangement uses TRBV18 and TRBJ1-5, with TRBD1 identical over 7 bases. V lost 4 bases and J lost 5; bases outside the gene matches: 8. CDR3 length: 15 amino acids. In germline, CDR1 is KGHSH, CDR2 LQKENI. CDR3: CASSRDSGRYQPQHF. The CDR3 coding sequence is TGTGCCAGCTCACGGGACAGCGGAAGATATCAGCCCCAGCATTTT.

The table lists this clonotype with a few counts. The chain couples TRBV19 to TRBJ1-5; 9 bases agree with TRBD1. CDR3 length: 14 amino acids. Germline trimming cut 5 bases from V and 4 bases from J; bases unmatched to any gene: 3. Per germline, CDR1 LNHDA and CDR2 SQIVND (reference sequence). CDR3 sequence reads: CASSEGTGNQPQHF. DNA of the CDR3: TGTGCCAGTAGTGAGGGGACAGGGAATCAGCCCCAGCATTTT.

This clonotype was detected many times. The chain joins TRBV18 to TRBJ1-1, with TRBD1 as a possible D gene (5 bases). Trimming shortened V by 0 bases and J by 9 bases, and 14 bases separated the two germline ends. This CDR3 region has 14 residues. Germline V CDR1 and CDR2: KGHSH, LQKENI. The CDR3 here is CASSPPSRQQKAFF. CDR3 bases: TGTGCCAGCTCACCACCGTCGCGACAGCAAAAAGCTTTCTTT.

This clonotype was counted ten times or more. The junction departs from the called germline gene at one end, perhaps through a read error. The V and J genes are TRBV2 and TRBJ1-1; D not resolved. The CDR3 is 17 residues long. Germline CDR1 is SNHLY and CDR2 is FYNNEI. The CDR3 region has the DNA TGTGCCAGCAGGGAAGGTCGGGAGGGTCGAGAGAACACTGAAGCTTTCTTT. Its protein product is CASREGREGRENTEAFF.

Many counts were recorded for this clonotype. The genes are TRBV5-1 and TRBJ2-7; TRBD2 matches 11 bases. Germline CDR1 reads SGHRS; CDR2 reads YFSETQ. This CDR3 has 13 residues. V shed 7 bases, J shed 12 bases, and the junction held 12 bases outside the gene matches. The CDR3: CASGQLAGEVLYF. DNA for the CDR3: TGCGCCAGCGGGCAACTAGCGGGAGAGGTGCTGTACTTC.

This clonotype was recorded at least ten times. The CDR3 reads CASTRDGAGEKLFF. Here the CDR3 DNA reads TGTGCCAGCACCCGAGATGGAGCAGGGGAAAAACTGTTTTTT. V is TRBV28 and J is TRBJ1-4, with D possibly being TRBD1 (5 bases). With 7 bases removed from V and 8 bases from J, the gap between germline ends came to 17 bases. Germline V CDR1 and CDR2: MDHEN, SYDVKM. This CDR3 is built from 14 residues.